One and the same sample provided the 16 T cell receptor beta chains below, sequenced in a study of shared clonotypes between healthy human individuals. Data came from immunoSEQ multiplex PCR; TCRdb stores just in-frame clones and leaves some out. The sample records about 1.4 million clones, over 95% being singletons. Material for sequencing was naive CD4+ T cells sorted from blood. The subset is: CD45RA+ positively selected. The receptors here all came from a man aged 30-40 years in good health.

The chain is built from TRBV28 and TRBJ2-1; 11 bases are shared with TRBD2. With 8 bases clipped from V and 5 bases from J, the junction kept 8 bases outside the gene matches. This CDR3 is built from 15 residues. Germline CDR1 reads MDHEN; CDR2 reads SYDVKM. Written as DNA, the CDR3 is TGTGCCAGCCTTAGAGGGACTAGCGGACACAATGAGCAGTTCTTC. It codes for CASLRGTSGHNEQFF.

The CDR3 here is CASSQEGGLAVYNEQFF. In DNA form, the CDR3 reads TGCGCCAGCAGCCAAGAAGGAGGACTAGCGGTATACAATGAGCAGTTCTTC. This chain uses TRBV4-1 with TRBJ2-1; 10 positions match TRBD2. The CDR3 is 17 amino acids. Germline lookup yields CDR1 MGHRA and CDR2 YSYEKL. V dropped 0 bases and J dropped 4; count of bases not matched to a gene: 6.

The chain is built from TRBV9 and TRBJ2-7, with TRBD1 matching over 8 bases. With 3 bases clipped from V and 5 bases from J, the junction kept 7 bases outside the gene matches. Germline lookup yields CDR1 SGDLS and CDR2 YYNGEE. The CDR3 totals 14 residues. CDR3 residues: CASSARTGTHEQYF. Here the CDR3 DNA reads TGTGCCAGCAGCGCCCGGACAGGGACCCACGAGCAGTACTTC.

The chain combines TRBV6-5 with TRBJ2-5; 7 positions agree with TRBD1. V was clipped by 2 bases and J by 2 bases; unmatched bases: 5. Germline V CDR1 and CDR2: MNHEY, SVGAGI. There are 15 residues in the CDR3. CDR3 sequence: CASSYPTGAQETQYF. The CDR3 region has the DNA TGTGCCAGCAGTTACCCCACAGGGGCTCAAGAGACCCAGTACTTC.

The J gene is TRBJ2-2, the V gene TRBV5-4; possible D gene TRBD1, 6 bases. This CDR3 is built from 16 residues. From germline, CDR1 is SGHNT and CDR2 YYREEE (reference sequence). Deletions cut 2 bases from V and 3 bases from J, with 14 bases between. The CDR3 sequence: CASSLSGRGYTGELFF. The CDR3 nucleotides read TGTGCCAGCAGCTTAAGTGGCAGGGGTTACACCGGGGAGCTGTTTTTT.

This clone showed up just once. The rearrangement links TRBV19 to TRBJ2-7; D is ambiguous. Germline V gives CDR1 LNHDA, CDR2 SQIVND (reference sequence). This CDR3 is built from 14 residues. Trimming pared 3 bases from V and 0 bases from J, leaving 9 bases between. The CDR3 sequence is CASSMTWISYEQYF. The CDR3 region has the DNA TGTGCCAGTAGTATGACCTGGATCTCCTACGAGCAGTACTTC.

Note on this clone: This specimen includes other DNA sequences encoding the same CDR3. The chain links TRBV15 to TRBJ2-7; D not resolved. Per the germline V gene, CDR1 is LNHNV and CDR2 is YYDKDF (reference sequence). The V gene lost 3 bases and the J gene lost 3 bases, with 9 bases spanning the gap. The CDR3 is made up of 13 amino acids. The CDR3 DNA reads as TGTGCCACCAGCAGGGACCCCAGCTACGAGCAGTACTTC. This codes for CATSRDPSYEQYF.

The rearrangement joins TRBV2 to TRBJ2-3; D perhaps matches TRBD2 (5 bases). The CDR3 length is 14 residues. Trimming removed 7 bases at V and 1 base at J, with 12 bases between. Per germline, CDR1 SNHLY and CDR2 FYNNEI. The CDR3 DNA follows: TGTGCCAGCACCCAAGGGCGGGGCACAGATACGCAGTATTTT. Translating it yields CASTQGRGTDTQYF.

This chain uses TRBV30 with TRBJ2-1; D ambiguous. Germline V gene sequence: CDR1 GTSNPN, CDR2 SVGIG (reference sequence). The length of the CDR3 is 12 residues. Trimming stripped 3 bases from V and 6 bases from J, with 9 bases between. In DNA, the CDR3 is TGTGCCTGGAGCCCGGTGGGCAATGAGCAGTTCTTC. This sequence encodes CAWSPVGNEQFF. Supplemented by reference TRBV30 and TRBJ2-1, the full variable domain reads SQTIHQWPATLVQPVGSPLSLECTVEGTSNPNLYWYRQAAGRGLQLLFYSVGIGQISSEVPQNLSASRPQDRQFILSSKKLLLSDSGFYLCAWSPVGNEQFFGPGTRLTVL.

The V call is TRBV7-2, the J call TRBJ1-1; possibly TRBD1 for D (6 bases). CDR1 and CDR2 (germline): SGHTA, FQGNSA. Trimming cost V 3 bases and J 6 bases, with 17 bases left between them. The CDR3 loop spans 15 amino acids. CDR3 in amino acids: CASSFPLQGSPEAFF. DNA of the CDR3: TGTGCCAGCAGCTTCCCCTTACAGGGCAGCCCTGAAGCTTTCTTT.

CDR3 loop: CASSQEFAGLAGGGNEQFF. The CDR3 DNA sequence: TGCGCCAGCAGCCAAGAATTCGCCGGACTAGCGGGAGGGGGAAATGAGCAGTTCTTC. The chain employs TRBV4-1 and TRBJ2-1; 15 nucleotides agree with TRBD2. This CDR3 is 19 amino acids long. The germline gives CDR1 MGHRA, CDR2 YSYEKL. With V trimmed by 0 bases and J by 7 bases, 10 bases remained unmatched.

The rearrangement uses TRBV5-1 and TRBJ2-1; D possibly corresponds to TRBD1 (6 bases). Germline CDR1 and CDR2: SGHRS and YFSETQ. Trimming shortened V by 4 bases and J by 0 bases, and 14 bases separated the two germline ends. The length of the CDR3 is 16 residues. The DNA of the CDR3 is TGCGCCAGCAGCCAGAGGGACATTGGCTCCTACAATGAGCAGTTCTTC. Its protein product is CASSQRDIGSYNEQFF.

V gene TRBV10-3 combines with J gene TRBJ2-1; the D is unclear. V lost 3 bases to trimming and J lost 15 bases, with 9 bases between them. There are 10 residues in the CDR3. Germline CDR1 ENHRY, CDR2 SYGVKD. CDR3 residues: CAISDNSMFF. In DNA, the CDR3 is TGTGCCATCAGTGATAACAGTATGTTCTTC.

The rearrangement links TRBV2 to TRBJ2-3; TRBD2 aligns across 13 bases. This CDR3 is built from 18 residues. The germline CDR1 and CDR2 sequences are SNHLY and FYNNEI. With 9 bases clipped from V and 0 bases from J, the junction kept 12 bases outside the gene matches. The CDR3 nucleotides are TGTGCCAGAACCCGAAGCGGGACTAGCGGGACTAGCACAGATACGCAGTATTTT. Protein sequence: CARTRSGTSGTSTDTQYF.

The chain links TRBV25-1 to TRBJ1-1; possible D gene TRBD1, 6 bases. Per the germline V gene, CDR1 is MGHDK and CDR2 is SYGVNS. The germline V and J ends were trimmed by 8 bases and 12 bases, with 19 bases remaining between them. This CDR3 is 12 amino acids long. As DNA, the CDR3 is TGTGCCAGCCACAGTTCGGTAGGGGGGACTTTCTTT. Protein product: CASHSSVGGTFF.

The chain uses TRBV10-2 and TRBJ2-2; tentatively, D is TRBD1 (6 bases). Germline CDR1 WSHSY, CDR2 SAAADI. V gave up 6 bases and J gave up 5 bases, with 13 bases separating them. There are 14 residues in the CDR3. The CDR3 DNA is TGCGCCAGCAGATGGGACACCTTGACCGGGGAGCTGTTTTTT. Its translation is CASRWDTLTGELFF.